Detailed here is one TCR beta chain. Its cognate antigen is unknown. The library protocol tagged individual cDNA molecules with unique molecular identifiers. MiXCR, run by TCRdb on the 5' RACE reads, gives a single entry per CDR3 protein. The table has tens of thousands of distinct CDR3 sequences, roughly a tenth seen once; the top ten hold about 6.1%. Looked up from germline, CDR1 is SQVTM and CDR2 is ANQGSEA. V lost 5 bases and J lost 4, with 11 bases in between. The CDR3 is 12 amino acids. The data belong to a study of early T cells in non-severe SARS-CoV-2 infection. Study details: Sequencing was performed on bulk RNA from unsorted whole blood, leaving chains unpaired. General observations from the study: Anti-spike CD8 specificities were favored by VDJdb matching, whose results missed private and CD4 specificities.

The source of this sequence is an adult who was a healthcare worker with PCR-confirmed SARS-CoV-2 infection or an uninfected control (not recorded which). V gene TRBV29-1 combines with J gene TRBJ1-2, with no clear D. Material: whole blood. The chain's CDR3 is CSVTRQAYGYTF. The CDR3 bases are TGCAGCGTTACACGGCAGGCCTATGGCTACACCTTC.